Following are 2 T cell receptor beta chains from one sample sequenced in a study of blood T cells in healthy people across ages. Through a sample-barcoded 5' primer and a J-beta primer mix, a second PCR was run for roughly 6 to 12 cycles. A single record per CDR3 protein comes from TCRdb applying MiXCR to the 5' RACE reads. Here the sample spans roughly 1.6 million distinct CDR3 sequences, about 32% being singletons. The sequenced sample was blood. All receptors derive from a woman in her twenties or thirties in good health.

A remark on this clonotype: The junction does not match germline at one end; this may be a read error. The V gene is TRBV5-1, the J gene TRBJ2-5; TRBD2 aligns across 10 bases. Germline CDR1 SGHRS, CDR2 YFSETQ. This CDR3 spans 16 amino acids. CDR3 residues: CAGSFRRTSGVETQYF. CDR3 nucleotides: TGCGCCGGCAGCTTTCGAAGGACTAGCGGAGTCGAGACCCAGTACTTC.

This clonotype was observed at least ten times. V and J are TRBV6-6 and TRBJ2-4; D call uncertain. Germline V gene sequence: CDR1 MNHNY, CDR2 SVGAGI (reference sequence). V lost 0 bases and J 0 bases, leaving 12 bases between the germline ends. This CDR3 is 17 amino acids long. Here the CDR3 DNA reads TGTGCCAGCAGTTACTCAATGGATGGGTTAGCCAAAAACATTCAGTACTTC. Translated, it gives CASSYSMDGLAKNIQYF.